Below, one T cell receptor beta chain is given with its context. Its antigen is unknown. No quality values exist for individual bases; no much larger clone is one base distant. This record comes from a study of T cell responses to AZD1222 COVID-19 vaccine (dated by TCRdb to the early 2020s). Background on the whole study: A total of about 230 trial participants underwent TCR sequencing, of whom some 210 received two doses of AZD1222 and 26 received two doses of the MenACWY control vaccine. Trial participants were enrolled by age into 18-55, 56-69 and 70-plus year subgroups, with roughly 160, 29 and 62 TCR-sequenced participants respectively.

The CDR3 regions of human TCRbeta chains were subjected to immunosequencing. Per the authors' processing: Repertoire TCRs were checked for matches against a reference library of SARS-CoV-2-specific TCRs that had been generated using the MIRA antigen-specificity platform. Breadth was defined as the fraction of unique TCRs that were SARS-CoV-2-associated. Depth was defined as the fraction of total T cells that were SARS-CoV-2-associated. Each spike-specific TCR was assigned to its reactive spike region and to a CD4 or CD8 class using the MIRA data. Log10-transformed breadth and depth values were compared by one-way ANOVA with Sidak's multiple comparisons tests. As stored in TCRdb, this immuneACCESS dataset retains in-frame rearrangements with V and J assigned. A fraction of the clones does not appear; measured against another copy, unresolved V genes explain less than half of the discrepancy, and the remainder lacks a known reason. From that table come the V and J calls and clone size; the DNA was used to work out D and trimming. The sample profile shows over 120,000 clones; just over 85% of them were found once. The top ten clones comprise 5% to 6% of the sample.

The time point label, read with the paper, signifies: about 28 days (+/-7) after the second vaccine dose. AZD1222 recipients given second doses at about 4 weeks or at about 12 weeks were pooled, since spike-specific TCR depth and breadth were not found to differ between the two schedules. Vaccinee samples were obtained from the UK trials COV001 and COV002, which included a single-blind randomized controlled phase 2/3 trial of AZD1222 (ChAdOx1 nCoV-19) in healthy adults. Trial participant PBMC samples were collected at day 0 and day 28 after the second dose for TCRbeta chain sequencing. Deletion took 3 bases off V and 8 bases off J, with a span of 23 bases between the germline ends. CDR1 and CDR2 are drawn from the germline V gene: SGHVS, FQNEAQ. The CDR3 holds 17 amino acids from the cysteine to the phenylalanine. The DNA shown is the 51-base CDR3, in frame from base 1. Findings and caveats that apply to the study as a whole: After two AZD1222 doses, spike-specific TCR breadth and depth were significantly higher than at day 0 and than in MenACWY recipients. The vaccine-associated CD4 TCRs covered the entire spike protein, and the dominant responses fell in regions 160-218 and 743-854. Participants were mostly white British and included more females than males, and it was suggested by the authors that clonal diversity may have been underestimated. The 56-69-year group was small, and its depth increase did not reach significance, likely because of low power. No day 14 peak-response samples were available, so repertoires were characterized only after the peak T cell response. Reportedly, almost half of the unique spike-specific TCRs recognized epitopes lying outside the regions that are mutated in the B.1.351 and B.1.1.7 variants. Conclusions about previously exposed vaccinees were limited because only six AZD1222 recipients were SARS-CoV-2 seropositive at baseline.

This clonotype was sampled from an adult who received the AZD1222 COVID-19 vaccine. The rearrangement combines TRBV7-8 with TRBJ2-1; a tentative D match to TRBD2 spans 5 bases. The material sequenced was peripheral blood, taken 28 days after the second AZD1222 dose. The CDR3 protein is CASSFPTGMASGDEQFF. The sequenced DNA is TGTGCCAGCAGCTTCCCGACTGGAATGGCCAGCGGCGATGAGCAGTTCTTC.